The 11 T cell receptor beta chains below were found in one sample sequenced in a study of response to subunit inactivated influenza vaccine. TCRdb used MiXCR to reprocess the RT-PCR reads, holding one entry per CDR3 protein. The sample has roughly 760,000 distinct CDR3 sequences; around 20% are singletons. Here the sequenced sample was PBMCs from blood, taken more than 4 days after vaccination. The receptors come from a man in his fifties who received an inactivated influenza vaccine.

The chain links TRBV24-1 to TRBJ1-5; a weak D match, TRBD1 (5 bases). The germline gives CDR1 KGHDR, CDR2 SFDVKD. With 7 bases removed from V and 6 bases from J, the gap between germline ends came to 15 bases. This CDR3 comprises 14 residues. The CDR3 loop reads CATSSEGRAQPQHF. CDR3 DNA sequence: TGTGCCACCAGCTCGGAGGGGAGGGCTCAGCCCCAGCATTTT.

The chain uses TRBV29-1 and TRBJ2-5; 11 positions match TRBD2. The ends lost 6 bases at V and 7 bases at J; junction bases unmatched: 13. Germline CDR1 is SQVTM and CDR2 is ANQGSEA. The CDR3 runs 15 residues. CDR3 DNA sequence: TGCAGCGTGGAGGGACTAGCGGAACCCAGGGGGACCCAGTACTTC. Translated, it gives CSVEGLAEPRGTQYF.

The rearrangement uses TRBV2 and TRBJ2-7; possibly TRBD1 for D (6 bases). V dropped 3 bases and J dropped 3 bases, with 15 bases sitting between them. This CDR3 is 15 amino acids long. Germline CDR1 reads SNHLY; CDR2 reads FYNNEI. For the CDR3, the DNA is TGTGCCAGCAGTGACTTGGGACAATCATTCTACGAGCAGTACTTC. Residues: CASSDLGQSFYEQYF.

V is TRBV12-3 or TRBV12-4 and J is TRBJ2-1; tentative D call: TRBD2 (6 bases). The germline V and J ends were trimmed by 3 bases and 7 bases, with 19 bases remaining between them. The CDR3 covers 16 residues. The CDR3 DNA reads TGTGCCAGCAGTTTGGCCCACTTAAGGGGAGGAAATGAGCAGTTCTTC. Its translation: CASSLAHLRGGNEQFF.

This clonotype was found many times. The V gene is TRBV5-5, the J gene TRBJ1-3, with a possible D match to TRBD1 (6 bases). This CDR3 is 16 amino acids long. The germline CDR1 and CDR2 sequences are SGHKS and YYEKEE (reference sequence). V lost 4 bases and J lost 0, with 14 bases in between. CDR3 protein: CASSAGGPLSGNTIYF. The CDR3 bases are TGTGCCAGCAGCGCCGGGGGGCCCCTCTCTGGAAACACCATATATTTT.

This clonotype showed up just a few times. This rearrangement joins TRBV4-3 to TRBJ1-4; D unresolved. Per the germline V gene, CDR1 is LGHNA and CDR2 is YSLEER. V lost 0 bases and J lost 1, with 9 bases in between. The CDR3 runs to 16 residues. The CDR3 here is CASSQDRRVTNEKLFF. The DNA for the CDR3 is TGCGCCAGCAGCCAAGATCGAAGGGTAACTAATGAAAAACTGTTTTTT.

This clonotype has more than one count but fewer than ten. The rearrangement uses TRBV20-1 and TRBJ2-3, with TRBD2 identical over 13 bases. This CDR3 spans 16 amino acids. Germline lookup yields CDR1 DFQATT and CDR2 SNEGSKA (reference sequence). The trim removed 2 bases at V and 6 bases at J, leaving 8 bases unmatched. The CDR3 DNA is TGCAGTGCTAGACCAACTAGCGGGAGGGGATGGGATACGCAGTATTTT. It encodes CSARPTSGRGWDTQYF.

This clonotype occurred many times. The V and J genes are TRBV4-2 and TRBJ2-1, with a weak D call TRBD2 (5 bases). CDR3 size: 14 residues. The germline V gene has CDR1 LGHNA and CDR2 YNFKEQ. V lost 1 base, J lost 6 bases, and 10 bases lay in between. CDR3 amino acids: CASSQGGLSNEQFF. CDR3 nucleotides: TGTGCCAGCAGCCAAGGAGGACTTTCCAATGAGCAGTTCTTC.

A few counts support this clonotype. The V gene is TRBV6-2 or TRBV6-3, the J gene TRBJ2-2, with 12 bases identical to TRBD2. The V and J ends lost 4 bases and 0 bases, in that order; junction bases with no gene match: 12. Looked up from germline, CDR1 is MNHEY and CDR2 is SVGEGT. The CDR3 covers 20 residues. This CDR3 is CASSSHPPSGRAANTGELFF. Written as DNA, the CDR3 is TGTGCCAGCAGTTCTCACCCGCCTAGCGGGAGGGCCGCGAACACCGGGGAGCTGTTTTTT.

This clonotype turned up a few times. V gene TRBV10-3 combines with J gene TRBJ1-6; TRBD1 is a possible D gene (6 bases). Trimming took 9 bases from V and 5 from J, leaving 17 bases between them. Germline CDR1 ENHRY, CDR2 SYGVKD. The CDR3 has 15 amino acids. This CDR3 is CAISLEGGNNSPLHF. CDR3 sequence (DNA): TGTGCCATATCACTCGAGGGGGGGAATAATTCACCCCTCCACTTT.

In its sample, this clonotype was seen a few times. This chain's CDR3 is CSATQAGSVGELFF. The DNA for the CDR3 is TGCAGTGCGACGCAGGCCGGGAGTGTCGGGGAGCTGTTTTTT. The rearrangement links TRBV20-1 to TRBJ2-2, with D tentatively TRBD2 (6 bases). The CDR3 has 14 amino acids. Germline lookup yields CDR1 DFQATT and CDR2 SNEGSKA (reference sequence). Between the trimmed V and J ends, which lost 6 bases and 7 bases, there was a span of 18 bases.